Presented here are 3 T cell receptor beta chains from one specimen sequenced in a study of T cell changes during pregnancy in multiple sclerosis. Data came from immunoSEQ multiplex PCR; TCRdb stores just in-frame clones and leaves some out. The sample consists of 45,000 to 60,000 clones, over 85% of them appearing once. Sequenced material: CD4+ T cells from peripheral blood mononuclear cells, taken before pregnancy. These receptors were taken from a female donor with multiple sclerosis, enrolled in a pregnancy study.

This rearrangement joins TRBV6-1 to TRBJ2-1; 13 bases match TRBD2. With 0 bases clipped from V and 9 bases from J, the junction kept 11 bases outside the gene matches. Germline CDR1 MNHNS, CDR2 SASEGT. The CDR3 extends over 18 amino acids. CDR3 in DNA: TGTGCCAGCAGTGAAGCGTTCCTCGGACTAGCGGGAGATAGTGAGCAGTTCTTC. It yields the protein CASSEAFLGLAGDSEQFF.

The V and J genes are TRBV6-1 and TRBJ1-1, with 8 bases identical to TRBD1. J was trimmed by 4 bases and V by 2 bases; bases with no gene match: 9. Germline-derived CDR1 and CDR2 are MNHNS and SASEGT. The CDR3 covers 16 residues. As DNA, the CDR3 is TGTGCCAGCAGTGAAACGGGACAGGTGTCTAGCACTGAAGCTTTCTTT. This sequence encodes CASSETGQVSSTEAFF.

The chain has TRBV4-1 and TRBJ2-7; D uncertain. Germline V gene sequence: CDR1 MGHRA, CDR2 YSYEKL. The ends were cut back, 1 base at V and 7 bases at J, with 17 bases in the middle. This CDR3 has 15 residues. The CDR3 here is CASSQAISVSWEQYF. DNA of the CDR3: TGCGCCAGCAGCCAAGCTATCAGCGTCTCCTGGGAGCAGTACTTC.